The 21 T cell receptor beta chains reported below all come from one sample, sequenced in a study of T cell responses to AZD1222 COVID-19 vaccine. Repertoires were generated with immunoSEQ multiplex PCR, while TCRdb's copy carries only in-frame clones and drops some. The sample records some 190,000 clones, roughly nine tenths being singletons. Sequencing was performed on peripheral blood, taken 28 days after the second AZD1222 dose. The source of these receptors is an adult who received the AZD1222 COVID-19 vaccine.

The chain employs TRBV2 and TRBJ2-7, with unresolved D. The V and J ends lost 4 bases and 6 bases respectively, with 10 bases between them. The CDR3 is made up of 12 amino acids. Germline V gives CDR1 SNHLY, CDR2 FYNNEI. CDR3 in DNA: TGTGCCAGCAGTGTACAGACCTCCGAGCAGTACTTC. It yields the protein CASSVQTSEQYF.

V usage is TRBV23-1 and J usage is TRBJ1-5; 8 bases fit TRBD1. TRBV23-1 is an open reading frame whose function is uncertain. The CDR3 covers 17 residues. The trim removed 5 bases at V and 6 bases at J, leaving 15 bases unmatched. The CDR3 spells CASSTIPGTGLGQPQHF. CDR3 coding DNA: TGCGCCAGCAGTACGATACCTGGGACAGGTTTAGGTCAGCCCCAGCATTTT.

The chain combines TRBV7-9 with TRBJ2-5; weak D call: TRBD2 (6 bases). The CDR3 is 15 residues long. Germline CDR1 and CDR2: SEHNR and FQNEAQ (reference sequence). V was cut by 3 bases and J by 4 bases, with 15 bases left in between. In DNA, the CDR3 is TGTGCCAGCAGCTTGGGCAGGAGGGCCCCAGAGACCCAGTACTTC. This codes for CASSLGRRAPETQYF. Based on the CDR3 plus reference TRBV7-9 and TRBJ2-5, the full variable domain is DTGVSQNPRHKITKRGQNVTFRCDPISEHNRLYWYRQTLGQGPEFLTYFQNEAQLEKSRLLSDRFSAERPKGSFSTLEIQRTEQGDSAMYLCASSLGRRAPETQYFGPGTRLLVL.

The chain combines TRBV5-1 with TRBJ2-1; tentatively, D is TRBD1 (6 bases). This CDR3 region has 15 residues. With 4 bases removed from V and 4 bases from J, the gap between germline ends came to 15 bases. CDR1 and CDR2 from the germline V gene are SGHRS and YFSETQ. CDR3 region: CASSPYDGQYNEQFF. CDR3 nucleotide sequence: TGCGCCAGCAGCCCCTACGATGGACAGTACAATGAGCAGTTCTTC.

The rearrangement joins TRBV4-3 to TRBJ1-3, with 8 bases that match TRBD1. This CDR3 spans 16 amino acids. The V and J ends lost 0 bases and 2 bases, in that order; junction bases with no gene match: 3. The germline V gene has CDR1 LGHNA and CDR2 YSLEER. The CDR3 spells CASSQDSQGAGNTIYF. The CDR3, as DNA: TGCGCCAGCAGCCAAGATTCACAGGGGGCTGGAAACACCATATATTTT.

CDR3 in DNA: TGTGCCAGCAGTTTAGCGGGACTAAGCGGTTACCCCGGGGAGCTGTTTTTT. It is translated as CASSLAGLSGYPGELFF. The chain couples TRBV27 to TRBJ2-2; 7 nucleotides line up with TRBD2. Germline V lookup: CDR1 MNHEY, CDR2 SMNVEV (reference sequence). With 2 bases clipped from V and 6 bases from J, the junction kept 12 bases outside the gene matches. The CDR3 runs 17 residues.

The rearrangement uses TRBV7-2 and TRBJ2-7, with 16 nucleotides matching TRBD2. The CDR3 runs to 18 residues. Per germline, CDR1 SGHTA and CDR2 FQGNSA. Unmatched junction bases numbered 7, after V lost 0 bases and J lost 5 bases. In DNA, the CDR3 is TGTGCCAGCAGCTTAGCGCTCCCGGGACTAGCGGGGGGGGACGAGCAGTACTTC. Its protein product is CASSLALPGLAGGDEQYF.

The sample holds a few counts of this clone. The rearrangement uses TRBV18 and TRBJ1-1; TRBD1 matches at 7 bases. Germline V gene lookup returns CDR1 KGHSH and CDR2 LQKENI. The CDR3 runs 17 residues. Trimming at V came to 3 bases and at J to 4 bases, leaving 14 bases not matched to a gene. CDR3 region: CASSPLGKKTGPTEAFF. CDR3 DNA sequence: TGTGCCAGCTCACCCCTTGGTAAGAAGACAGGGCCCACTGAAGCTTTCTTT.

This chain connects TRBV4-1 to TRBJ1-2; D perhaps matches TRBD1 (6 bases). The CDR3 consists of 12 residues. The ends were cut back, 1 base at V and 7 bases at J, with 7 bases in the middle. Germline V gene data show CDR1 as MGHRA and CDR2 as YSYEKL. The CDR3 region has the DNA TGCGCCAGCAGCCAAGCGGGGGCTGGCTACACCTTC. Its protein is CASSQAGAGYTF.

The rearrangement joins TRBV19 to TRBJ1-1; a possible D gene is TRBD1 (6 bases). The germline V gene encodes CDR1 LNHDA and CDR2 SQIVND (reference sequence). With 5 bases removed from V and 5 bases from J, the gap between germline ends came to 18 bases. The CDR3 is 15 residues long. CDR3 amino acids: CASSPRAGAGTEAFF. The CDR3 region has the DNA TGTGCCAGTAGTCCCCGGGCAGGGGCGGGGACTGAAGCTTTCTTT. Supplemented by reference TRBV19 and TRBJ1-1, the full variable domain reads DGGITQSPKYLFRKEGQNVTLSCEQNLNHDAMYWYRQDPGQGLRLIYYSQIVNDFQKGDIAEGYSVSREKKESFPLTVTSAQKNPTAFYLCASSPRAGAGTEAFFGQGTRLTVV.

This chain links TRBV4-1 with TRBJ2-7; perhaps TRBD2 as D (6 bases). Germline V CDR1 and CDR2: MGHRA, YSYEKL. V was trimmed by 0 bases and J by 2 bases, leaving 14 bases between them. The CDR3 spans 16 residues. CDR3 protein: CASSQEGGQGTYEQYF. The CDR3 DNA reads as TGCGCCAGCAGCCAAGAAGGAGGGCAGGGAACCTACGAGCAGTACTTC.

The chain recombines TRBV7-2 with TRBJ1-2; D call uncertain. This CDR3 has 13 amino acids. Trimming took 2 bases from V and 6 from J, leaving 10 bases between them. The V gene's germline CDR1 is SGHTA and CDR2 FQGNSA. The DNA for the CDR3 is TGTGCCAGCAGCTTAAGAGGGATCGATGGCTACACCTTC. Its translation is CASSLRGIDGYTF.

The J gene is TRBJ1-5, the V gene TRBV19; TRBD1 agrees at 8 bases. The V gene's germline CDR1 is LNHDA and CDR2 SQIVND (reference sequence). The CDR3 is 13 residues long. J gave up 8 bases and V 9 bases, and 9 bases lay outside the gene matches. CDR3 amino acids: CASDRGGVEPQHF. CDR3 DNA sequence: TGTGCCAGCGACAGGGGAGGGGTCGAGCCCCAGCATTTT.

The V and J genes are TRBV27 and TRBJ2-1; the D call may be TRBD1 or TRBD2 (5 bases each). V was trimmed by 5 bases and J by 9 bases, leaving 14 bases between them. The CDR3 consists of 13 residues. Germline values: CDR1 MNHEY, CDR2 SMNVEV (reference sequence). In DNA, the CDR3 is TGTGCCAGCAGTCCCATCTGGGGGTCTGAGCAGTTCTTC. Translation: CASSPIWGSEQFF.

This chain uses TRBV24-1 with TRBJ2-1, with 12 positions matching TRBD1. This CDR3 has 15 residues. J lost 9 bases, V lost 6 bases, and 8 bases had no gene match. CDR1 is KGHDR, CDR2 SFDVKD, per germline. The CDR3 bases are TGTGCCACCAGTTCCCCGGGACAGGGGGCTGGTGAGCAGTTCTTC. Translated, it gives CATSSPGQGAGEQFF.

J is TRBJ2-1 and V is TRBV6-4, with D unresolved. The V gene's germline CDR1 is MRHNA and CDR2 SNTAGT. This CDR3 comprises 14 residues. V gave up 2 bases and J gave up 5 bases, with 10 bases separating them. The CDR3 reads CASSDGNRDNEQFF. As DNA, the CDR3 is TGTGCCAGCAGTGACGGGAACAGAGACAATGAGCAGTTCTTC.

The V call is TRBV5-6, the J call TRBJ2-7, with 8 bases fitting TRBD2. The germline V gene encodes CDR1 SGHDT and CDR2 YYEEEE. The CDR3 loop spans 17 amino acids. Trimming at V came to 0 bases and at J to 2 bases, leaving 10 bases not matched to a gene. The CDR3, as DNA: TGTGCCAGCAGCTTGGGGGAGGAGCGGGAGTACCCCTACGAGCAGTACTTC. Amino acid sequence: CASSLGEEREYPYEQYF.

The chain combines TRBV19 with TRBJ2-3; D is possibly TRBD2 (5 bases). Germline V gives CDR1 LNHDA, CDR2 SQIVND (reference sequence). The V end was cut by 7 bases, the J end by 0 bases, with 14 bases between. The CDR3 runs to 15 residues. CDR3 region: CASNPQAASTDTQYF. The DNA of the CDR3 is TGTGCCAGTAACCCTCAAGCGGCTAGCACAGATACGCAGTATTTT. Using reference TRBV19 and TRBJ2-3 for the parts outside the CDR3, the full variable domain is DGGITQSPKYLFRKEGQNVTLSCEQNLNHDAMYWYRQDPGQGLRLIYYSQIVNDFQKGDIAEGYSVSREKKESFPLTVTSAQKNPTAFYLCASNPQAASTDTQYFGPGTRLTVL.

This clone was picked up one time. The chain combines TRBV3-1 (or the pseudogene TRBV3-2) with TRBJ1-2; TRBD1 is a possible D gene (6 bases). Germline loops: CDR1 LGHDT, CDR2 YNNKEL (reference sequence). The CDR3 is made up of 14 amino acids. Deletions cut 4 bases from V and 8 bases from J, with 17 bases between. The DNA for the CDR3 is TGTGCCAGCAGCCTCGGGTGGACAGTCCGGGGCTACACCTTC. Translated: CASSLGWTVRGYTF.

The gene calls are TRBV3-1 (or the pseudogene TRBV3-2) and TRBJ1-6; tentative D call: TRBD1 (6 bases). The germline gives CDR1 LGHDT, CDR2 YNNKEL (reference sequence). The CDR3 has 17 amino acids. V was clipped by 3 bases and J by 7 bases, with 19 bases between them. The CDR3 DNA follows: TGTGCCAGCAGCCATGCTCTTCGGGGGGCGAAGAATTCACCCCTCCACTTT. It is translated as CASSHALRGAKNSPLHF.

The chain carries TRBV7-9 and TRBJ1-6, with D possibly TRBD1 on 5 matching bases. CDR1 SEHNR and CDR2 FQNEAQ come from the germline V gene (reference sequence). V lost 1 base, J lost 9 bases, and 10 bases lay in between. The CDR3 length is 14 residues. In DNA, the CDR3 is TGTGCCAGCAGCTTAGATTCAGGGTTTTCACCCCTCCACTTT. This encodes CASSLDSGFSPLHF.